This TCR beta chain was captured by sequencing in a study of blood T cell repertoires in COVID-19. Study-wide background: Donors in the United States, Italy and Spain gave samples during acute or convalescent COVID-19. Sample material is recorded as cDNA or gDNA derived from T cells, B-cell-depleted T cells, or PBMCs.

Original data processing: Reference gene primer amplification yielded estimated nucleated cell counts. TCRdb keeps only in-frame clones here, not all; method: immunoSEQ multiplex PCR. The D gene and trimming were derived from the DNA, and the V and J assignments and clone size from that table. The data contain around 390,000 clones, approximately 87% of them seen just once; the ten biggest clones take up roughly a tenth. In assigning cohorts, the study relied on participant-reported clinical history. V shed 6 bases and J 4 bases; nucleotides not matched to a gene: 13. The CDR3 extends over 16 amino acids. Germline loops: CDR1 MDHEN, CDR2 SYDVKM.

The sequence derives from a woman in her 50s who had recovered from COVID-19. This chain joins TRBV28 and TRBJ1-2, with 8 bases aligning to TRBD1. The sequencing sample was made of PBMCs or T cells enriched from blood (not recorded which). CDR3: CASRHGQGGSSYGYTF. CDR3 coding DNA: TGTGCCAGCAGACACGGACAGGGAGGGTCTAGCTATGGCTACACCTTC.